One and the same sample provided the 3 T cell receptor beta chains below, sequenced in a study of T cell clones after liver transplantation. Data came from immunoSEQ multiplex PCR; TCRdb stores just in-frame clones and leaves some out. This table has about 70,000 clones, 75% to 90% appearing once. The specimen comprised CD4+ T cells from blood, sampled 12 months after liver transplant. The receptors come from a human patient who received a liver transplant. Part of the T cell pool may stem from the graft donor.

The chain carries TRBV5-6 and TRBJ1-1, with D possibly being TRBD1 (5 bases). There are 13 residues in the CDR3. CDR1 is SGHDT, CDR2 YYEEEE, per germline. Trimming removed 4 bases at V and 3 bases at J, with 10 bases between. The CDR3 here is CASSPEGDTEAFF. For the CDR3, the DNA is TGTGCCAGCAGCCCCGAAGGGGACACTGAAGCTTTCTTT.

The rearrangement links TRBV6-5 to TRBJ2-2, with 9 bases that match TRBD1. There are 14 residues in the CDR3. Germline CDR1 reads MNHEY; CDR2 reads SVGAGI. Trimming at V came to 6 bases and at J to 2 bases, leaving 1 base not matched to a gene. CDR3 amino acids: CASRQGANTGELFF. CDR3 DNA: TGTGCCAGCAGACAGGGGGCTAACACCGGGGAGCTGTTTTTT.

The chain couples TRBV2 to TRBJ1-1; D remains unclear. Deletions cut 7 bases from V and 0 bases from J, with 21 bases between. Per the germline V gene, CDR1 is SNHLY and CDR2 is FYNNEI. The CDR3 runs 17 residues. The CDR3 DNA reads TGTGCCAGCAAACGTGATGCGCCTAGAAAAATGAACACTGAAGCTTTCTTT. Protein sequence: CASKRDAPRKMNTEAFF.